The following is a T cell receptor (beta chain) sequence with its context. These data originate in a study of blood T cell repertoires in COVID-19. Whole-study context: Acute-phase and convalescent COVID-19 samples originated in the United States, Italy and Spain.

CDR3 length equals 14 residues. The germline CDR1 and CDR2 sequences are MDHEN and SYDVKM. Trimming stripped 5 bases from V and 1 base from J, with 12 bases between. Produced via immunoSEQ multiplex PCR; TCRdb's table is partial and in-frame only. The sample contains a few hundred thousand clones, roughly 85% of which appear only once. V usage is TRBV28 and J usage is TRBJ2-7; maybe TRBD1 (5 bases). What was sequenced was peripheral blood. The origin of this receptor is a young woman with acute or convalescent COVID-19. The CDR3 coding sequence is TGTGCCAGCAGTGGACACCCGCCATCCTACGAGCAGTACTTC. Protein product: CASSGHPPSYEQYF.